The 8 T cell receptor beta chains given below trace back to one sample, sequenced in a study of cytomegalovirus exposure and HLA in healthy donors. PCR involved 60 Vbeta and 13 Jbeta primers. Data came from immunoSEQ multiplex PCR; TCRdb stores just in-frame clones and leaves some out. The table lists approximately 210,000 clones, 82% of them singletons, with 5.5% to 7.5% in the top ten. Specimen: PBMCs. The source is a man between 40 and 49 years old in good health and CMV-seropositive.

V and J are TRBV19 and TRBJ2-1; D is uncertain. Between the trimmed V and J ends, which lost 8 bases and 5 bases, there was a span of 7 bases. The CDR3 runs 11 residues. The germline CDR1 and CDR2 sequences are LNHDA and SQIVND (reference sequence). The CDR3 nucleotides read TGTGCCAGTCAGAATAACAATGAGCAGTTCTTC. This codes for CASQNNNEQFF.

V is TRBV7-9 and J is TRBJ2-2; D unresolved. With 2 bases removed from V and 7 bases from J, the gap between germline ends came to 5 bases. Germline values: CDR1 SEHNR, CDR2 FQNEAQ (reference sequence). The CDR3 consists of 12 residues. CDR3 residues: CASSLIVGELFF. Written as DNA, the CDR3 is TGTGCCAGCAGCTTAATCGTCGGGGAGCTGTTTTTT.

This chain joins TRBV6-1 and TRBJ2-5; no clear D. The V end was cut by 1 base, the J end by 4 bases, with 16 bases between. From germline, CDR1 is MNHNS and CDR2 SASEGT. The CDR3 length is 16 residues. DNA for the CDR3: TGTGCCAGCAGTGAAGTTTATATGACAAACGGAGAGACCCAGTACTTC. Protein: CASSEVYMTNGETQYF.

The V gene is TRBV9, the J gene TRBJ1-4; 8 nucleotides align to TRBD1. Germline assignment: CDR1 SGDLS and CDR2 YYNGEE. Losses at the gene ends were 4 bases for V and 2 bases for J; bases not matched to a gene: 10. This CDR3 region has 17 residues. The CDR3 nucleotides are TGTGCCAGCAGCCCACAGGGGGGGGCGTATACTAATGAAAAACTGTTTTTT. This codes for CASSPQGGAYTNEKLFF.

The rearrangement joins TRBV2 to TRBJ2-7, with D possibly being TRBD2 (6 bases). Trimming shortened V by 6 bases and J by 4 bases, and 19 bases separated the two germline ends. Germline values: CDR1 SNHLY, CDR2 FYNNEI. The CDR3 has 15 amino acids. The CDR3 DNA follows: TGTGCCAGCAGAAGCCCCCGGGACTTGCGATACGAGCAGTACGTC. The encoded protein is CASRSPRDLRYEQYV.

The chain has TRBV7-9 and TRBJ1-4; D gene unclear. The CDR3 is made up of 17 amino acids. Trimming stripped 4 bases from V and 0 bases from J, with 15 bases between. Germline CDR1 and CDR2: SEHNR and FQNEAQ (reference sequence). The CDR3 region is CASSSSPLGATNEKLFF. Here the CDR3 DNA reads TGTGCCAGCAGCTCTAGTCCCCTCGGGGCAACTAATGAAAAACTGTTTTTT.

This clone has only one observation. The chain links TRBV7-9 to TRBJ2-3, with 13 bases identical to TRBD2. The germline gives CDR1 SEHNR, CDR2 FQNEAQ (reference sequence). Trimming removed 3 bases from V and 7 bases from J; junction bases left unmatched: 4. This CDR3 is built from 15 residues. In nucleotides, the CDR3 is TGTGCCAGCAGCTTTTGGACTAGCGGGAGTCATACGCAGTATTTT. Translation: CASSFWTSGSHTQYF.

The chain has TRBV30 and TRBJ2-2; 9 bases match TRBD2. The CDR3 extends over 19 amino acids. V dropped 4 bases and J dropped 1; count of bases not matched to a gene: 16. Germline V gene lookup returns CDR1 GTSNPN and CDR2 SVGIG (reference sequence). In DNA, the CDR3 is TGTGCCTGGAACAACCTGGGACTAGCCGAAGAGATGAACACCGGGGAGCTGTTTTTT. This sequence encodes CAWNNLGLAEEMNTGELFF. Together with reference TRBV30 and TRBJ2-2, the CDR3 gives the full variable domain: SQTIHQWPATLVQPVGSPLSLECTVEGTSNPNLYWYRQAAGRGLQLLFYSVGIGQISSEVPQNLSASRPQDRQFILSSKKLLLSDSGFYLCAWNNLGLAEEMNTGELFFGEGSRLTVL.